Described below is a single T cell receptor (beta chain) sequence and its context. The antigen is unknown. Terminally differentiated effector memory CD45RA+ cells were excluded by CCR7 positive selection of CD45RO-negative cells. These data originate in a study of shared clonotypes between healthy human individuals. General study results and limits: Sharing across four donors was highest in naive CD4 (around 5%) and lowest in memory CD8 (approximately 0.4%). Larger estimated richness was generally recorded for naive subsets relative to memory subsets.

Germline V gives CDR1 SGHRS, CDR2 YFSETQ. Trimming pared 4 bases from V and 3 bases from J, leaving 5 bases between. The CDR3 has 12 amino acids. The repertoire was sequenced with immunoSEQ multiplex PCR; TCRdb's copy has only in-frame clones and lacks some. Seen here are under 850,000 clones, approximately 92% observed once, and the top ten hold 24%. V and J are TRBV5-1 and TRBJ2-1; D unresolved. The material sequenced was naive CD8+ T cells sorted from blood. The TCR sequence derives from a man aged 25 to 40 in good health. As DNA, the CDR3 is TGCGCCAGCAGCATAAACTACAATGAGCAGTTCTTC. Translated, it gives CASSINYNEQFF.